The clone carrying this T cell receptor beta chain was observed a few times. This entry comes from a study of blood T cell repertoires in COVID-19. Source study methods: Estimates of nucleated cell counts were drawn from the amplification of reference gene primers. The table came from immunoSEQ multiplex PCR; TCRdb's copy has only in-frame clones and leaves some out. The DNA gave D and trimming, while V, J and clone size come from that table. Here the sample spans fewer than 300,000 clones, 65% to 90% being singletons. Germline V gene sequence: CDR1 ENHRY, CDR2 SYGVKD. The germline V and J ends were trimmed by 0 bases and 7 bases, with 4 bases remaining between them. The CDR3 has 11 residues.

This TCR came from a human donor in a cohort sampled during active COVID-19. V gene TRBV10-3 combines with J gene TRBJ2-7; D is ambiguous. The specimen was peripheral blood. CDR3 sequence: CAISESSEQYF. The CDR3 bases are TGTGCCATCAGTGAGTCCAGTGAGCAGTACTTC.